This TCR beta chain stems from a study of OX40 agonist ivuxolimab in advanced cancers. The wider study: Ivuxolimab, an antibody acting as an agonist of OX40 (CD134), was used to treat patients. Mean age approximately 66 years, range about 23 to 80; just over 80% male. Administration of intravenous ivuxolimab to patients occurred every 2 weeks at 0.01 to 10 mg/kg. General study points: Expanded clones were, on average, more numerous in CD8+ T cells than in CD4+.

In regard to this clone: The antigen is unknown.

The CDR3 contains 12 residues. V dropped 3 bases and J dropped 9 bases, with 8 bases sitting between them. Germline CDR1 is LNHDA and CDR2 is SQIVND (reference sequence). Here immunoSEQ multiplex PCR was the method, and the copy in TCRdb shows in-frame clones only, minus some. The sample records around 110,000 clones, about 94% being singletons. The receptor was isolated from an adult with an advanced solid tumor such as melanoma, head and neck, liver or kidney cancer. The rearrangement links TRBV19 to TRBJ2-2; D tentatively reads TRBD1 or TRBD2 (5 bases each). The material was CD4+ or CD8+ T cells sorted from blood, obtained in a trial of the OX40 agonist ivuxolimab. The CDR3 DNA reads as TGTGCCAGTAGTATGGGGGTCCGGGAGCTGTTTTTT. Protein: CASSMGVRELFF.